The 12 T cell receptor beta chains below were found in one sample sequenced in a study of tumor and adjacent non-tumor tissue in lung cancer. The template was RNA from unsorted bulk tissue. More than 3 cm separated this lung sample from the edge of the tumor. A modified ARM-PCR protocol with three rounds of nested PCR amplified TCRbeta. TCRdb re-called the multiplex PCR reads through MiXCR, storing one row per CDR3 protein. The repertoire holds around 74,000 distinct CDR3 sequences, with around 70% as singletons. The sample taken for sequencing was distant non-tumor lung tissue. Receptors originate from a woman aged 50 to 65 with non-small cell lung cancer.

A remark on this clonotype: The germline gene is not matched at one end of the junction; a read error may be the cause. The chain has TRBV6-1 and TRBJ2-1, with a tentative D call TRBD2 (6 bases). Germline values: CDR1 MNHNS, CDR2 SASEGT. This CDR3 has 16 residues. The CDR3, as DNA: TGTGCCAGCAGTGGAGAGGGCGGGACGTCTTACAATGAGCACTTCTTC. Encoded protein: CASSGEGGTSYNEHFF.

This clonotype was counted between two and nine times. A read error may produce the germline difference seen at one junction end. The J gene is TRBJ1-2, the V gene TRBV10-3; TRBD1 matches at 9 bases. CDR1 and CDR2 from the germline V gene are ENHRY and SYGVKD. The CDR3 consists of 13 residues. The CDR3 DNA follows: TGTGCCATCAGAGGAACAGGGGGCGGTGGCCACACCTTC. It encodes CAIRGTGGGGHTF.

V and J are TRBV29-1 and TRBJ2-5, with D perhaps TRBD2 (7 bases). The V end was cut by 7 bases, the J end by 5 bases, with 20 bases between. Germline values: CDR1 SQVTM, CDR2 ANQGSEA. The CDR3 extends over 14 amino acids. CDR3 DNA: TGCAGCGGTGGTCAAGGGGGGGTCGTTGAGACCCAGTACTTC. Translation: CSGGQGGVVETQYF.

Only one count was recorded for this clonotype. A read error may be the cause here, since a much bigger clone is one base away. The chain couples TRBV18 to TRBJ1-1; D is undetermined. Germline V gene data show CDR1 as KGHSH and CDR2 as LQKENI. This CDR3 is 13 amino acids long. CDR3 coding DNA: TGTGCCAACTCACCACCGGGTGAGCTTGAAGCTTTCTTT. As protein: CANSPPGELEAFF.

With regard to this clonotype: At one end, the junction sequence differs from germline, possibly due to a read error. The rearrangement joins TRBV7-9 to TRBJ2-1, with a tentative D call TRBD1 (5 bases). Germline assignment: CDR1 SEHNR and CDR2 FQNEAQ (reference sequence). The CDR3 has 12 residues. As DNA, the CDR3 is TGTGCCAACAGCTGGGGCTACAATGAGGAGTTCTTC. The encoded protein is CANSWGYNEEFF.

Worth noting for this clonotype: A much larger clone is a single base away; this may be a read error. The rearrangement links TRBV6-2 or TRBV6-3 to TRBJ1-2, with 7 nucleotides matching TRBD1. The CDR3 runs 15 residues. Germline-derived CDR1 and CDR2 are MNHEY and SVGEGT. For the CDR3, the DNA is TGTGCCAGCAGTTCCCCACAGGGGCCCGTCTATGCCTACACCTTC. This translates into CASSSPQGPVYAYTF.

As concerns this clonotype: One end of the junction does not line up with germline, which may come from a read error. V gene TRBV12-3 or TRBV12-4 combines with J gene TRBJ2-2, with D maybe TRBD2 (5 bases). The CDR3 spans 13 residues. For the CDR3, the DNA is TGTGCCAACAATTTACTAGGCACCGGGGAGCTATTTTTT. Translated: CANNLLGTGELFF.

This clonotype occurred many times. V and J are TRBV5-1 and TRBJ2-1; no clear D. V dropped 2 bases and J dropped 6 bases, with 9 bases sitting between them. The CDR3 totals 13 residues. Germline CDR1 SGHRS, CDR2 YFSETQ. The DNA for the CDR3 is TGCGCCAGCAGCTTATCTAGAATCAATGAGCAGTTCTTC. This sequence encodes CASSLSRINEQFF. The full variable domain, rest sourced from reference TRBV5-1 and TRBJ2-1, is KAGVTQTPRYLIKTRGQQVTLSCSPISGHRSVSWYQQTPGQGLQFLFEYFSETQRNKGNFPGRFSGRQFSNSRSEMNVSTLELGDSALYLCASSLSRINEQFFGPGTRLTVL.

V and J are TRBV5-1 and TRBJ1-1, with a tentative D call TRBD1 (6 bases). V was clipped by 6 bases and J by 5 bases, with 14 bases between them. CDR1 is SGHRS, CDR2 YFSETQ, per germline. The CDR3 is made up of 13 amino acids. Here the CDR3 reads CASISEGGTEAFF. The CDR3 bases are TGCGCCAGCATCAGTGAAGGGGGGACTGAAGCTTTCTTT.

The chain recombines TRBV4-3 with TRBJ2-1; no definite D call. The V gene's germline CDR1 is LGHNA and CDR2 YSLEER. This CDR3 contains 16 residues. The V and J ends lost 0 bases and 4 bases respectively, with 13 bases between them. The CDR3 reads CASSQDLTTPYNEQFF. The CDR3 region has the DNA TGCGCCAGCAGCCAAGATCTGACGACGCCGTACAATGAGCAGTTCTTC.

This clonotype was counted once. A read error may explain this, as a much larger clone is one base away. Here the CDR3 omits its conserved ending phenylalanine or tryptophan, so a read error is the likely source. The chain recombines TRBV7-2 with TRBJ2-3; TRBD1 is a possible D gene (5 bases). CDR1 and CDR2 (germline): SGHTA, FQGNSA. Deletions cut 5 bases from V and 7 bases from J, with 13 bases between. CDR3 size: 13 residues. CDR3 protein: CASSTDTFNTQYY. The CDR3 bases are TGTGCCAGCAGCACGGACACATTCAATACGCAGTATTAT.

On this clonotype: The conserved phenylalanine or tryptophan normally closing the CDR3 is absent here, so this likely arose from a read error. The chain is built from TRBV28 and TRBJ2-1; D not resolved. CDR3 length equals 16 residues. Germline values: CDR1 MDHEN, CDR2 SYDVKM. The CDR3 DNA follows: TGTGCCAGCACCTATCTGGTGGGTAGCTCCTGCAATGAGCAGTTCTAC. It codes for CASTYLVGSSCNEQFY.